The source of this T cell receptor beta chain is a study of HIV-infected children after antiretroviral therapy interruption. V was trimmed by 3 bases and J by 0 bases, leaving 12 bases between them. Germline-derived CDR1 and CDR2 are KGHSH and LQKENI. This CDR3 spans 15 amino acids. Unique molecular identifiers were included in an RNA-based 3' RACE TCR library. TCRdb reanalysed the 3' RACE reads using MiXCR and keeps one entry per CDR3 protein. Of approximately 95,000 distinct CDR3 sequences detected, about 7.2% appear once; the ten largest clones hold about 1.1%. This clonotype was counted at least ten times. Sample treatment: PENTA 11 planned treatment interruption arm or continuous ART arm.

This TCR was sampled from a pool of human donors with HIV. Source: CD45RA+ CD4+ T cells from PBMCs, pooled from several time points, taken from a donor given antiretroviral therapy, either interrupted or continuous. Stated subset: naive CD4+ CD45RA+ CD45RO- T cells. V and J are TRBV18 and TRBJ2-7; D unresolved. The CDR3 reads CASSPRGVPSYEQYF. The CDR3 DNA is TGTGCCAGCTCACCCAGAGGAGTTCCCTCCTACGAGCAGTACTTC.